These 21 T cell receptor beta chains were all obtained from the same sample, sequenced in a study of T cell responses to AZD1222 COVID-19 vaccine. Some clones are missing from TCRdb's copy, which holds only in-frame ones; the method was immunoSEQ multiplex PCR. The table lists approximately 100,000 clones, just under 90% of them singletons. The sequenced sample was peripheral blood, obtained on day 0 of AZD1222 vaccination. Receptor source: an adult in good health.

The rearrangement uses TRBV27 and TRBJ2-7; possible D gene TRBD1, 6 bases. V was clipped by 6 bases and J by 6 bases, with 18 bases between them. Germline V gives CDR1 MNHEY, CDR2 SMNVEV (reference sequence). This CDR3 contains 14 residues. Here the CDR3 reads CASSNQGFPFEQYF. The CDR3 coding sequence is TGTGCCAGCAGCAATCAGGGGTTCCCTTTCGAGCAGTACTTC.

The chain recombines TRBV7-8 with TRBJ1-4; tentatively, D is TRBD1 (6 bases). Germline V CDR1 and CDR2: SGHVS, FQNEAQ. The V gene lost 0 bases and the J gene lost 7 bases, with 12 bases spanning the gap. This CDR3 has 15 amino acids. In DNA form, the CDR3 reads TGTGCCAGCAGCTTAGCGCCAGGGGTATCTGAAAAACTGTTTTTT. Protein product: CASSLAPGVSEKLFF.

This clone appeared a few times. This rearrangement joins TRBV18 to TRBJ2-5; D gene ambiguous. Germline V gene lookup returns CDR1 KGHSH and CDR2 LQKENI. The CDR3 runs to 11 residues. V was cut by 4 bases and J by 3 bases, with 3 bases left in between. As DNA, the CDR3 is TGTGCCAGCTCACACAAAGAGACCCAGTACTTC. Translated: CASSHKETQYF.

The chain combines TRBV28 with TRBJ1-1; 9 bases map to TRBD1. In germline, CDR1 is MDHEN, CDR2 SYDVKM. The CDR3 is made up of 14 amino acids. With V trimmed by 5 bases and J by 4 bases, 5 bases remained unmatched. The CDR3 DNA reads as TGTGCCAGCAGTACGAAGACAGGGGGCACTGAAGCTTTCTTT. Translation: CASSTKTGGTEAFF.

This chain links TRBV28 with TRBJ1-1; 8 bases map to TRBD1. J lost 2 bases, V lost 6 bases, and 8 bases had no gene match. In germline, CDR1 is MDHEN, CDR2 SYDVKM. The CDR3 totals 15 residues. CDR3 sequence (DNA): TGTGCCAGCAGCGAACAGGGGGGAACTAACACTGAAGCTTTCTTT. Translating gives CASSEQGGTNTEAFF. Full variable domain (missing parts from reference TRBV28 and TRBJ1-1): DVKVTQSSRYLVKRTGEKVFLECVQDMDHENMFWYRQDPGLGLRLIYFSYDVKMKEKGDIPEGYSVSREKKERFSLILESASTNQTSMYLCASSEQGGTNTEAFFGQGTRLTVV.

This clone was found once. The rearrangement links TRBV7-9 to TRBJ2-1; D gene unclear. Germline lookup yields CDR1 SEHNR and CDR2 FQNEAQ (reference sequence). V lost 3 bases to trimming and J lost 4 bases, with 10 bases between them. This CDR3 contains 14 residues. CDR3 loop: CASSFSTAYNEQFF. Written as DNA, the CDR3 is TGTGCCAGCAGCTTTTCCACGGCTTACAATGAGCAGTTCTTC.

The chain carries TRBV15 and TRBJ2-6; 7 bases match TRBD2. CDR1 and CDR2 from the germline V gene are LNHNV and YYDKDF (reference sequence). Trimming took 1 base from V and 1 from J; bases not matched to a gene: 4. This CDR3 spans 17 amino acids. CDR3: CATSRGLAGSGANVLTF. The CDR3 DNA reads as TGTGCCACCAGCAGAGGACTAGCAGGTTCTGGGGCCAACGTCCTGACTTTC.

The CDR3 region is CASSQEHEQYF. As DNA, the CDR3 is TGTGCCAGCAGCCAAGAGCACGAGCAGTACTTC. V gene TRBV4-2 combines with J gene TRBJ2-7; no clear D gene. Germline V gene sequence: CDR1 LGHNA, CDR2 YNFKEQ. CDR3 size: 11 residues. The V gene lost 0 bases and the J gene lost 5 bases, with 2 bases spanning the gap.

This clone is a singleton in its sample. This chain uses TRBV19 with TRBJ2-7, with TRBD2 identical over 12 bases. V lost 6 bases to trimming and J lost 4 bases; unmatched junction nucleotides: 7. Germline V gene lookup returns CDR1 LNHDA and CDR2 SQIVND (reference sequence). This CDR3 spans 15 amino acids. CDR3 DNA sequence: TGTGCCAGTAGCGAGACTAGCGGGAGTAGGTACGAGCAGTACTTC. Protein: CASSETSGSRYEQYF.

V usage is TRBV19 and J usage is TRBJ2-7; TRBD1 agrees at 7 bases. J lost 2 bases, V lost 5 bases, and 12 bases had no gene match. The CDR3 contains 16 residues. Germline V gene data show CDR1 as LNHDA and CDR2 as SQIVND (reference sequence). CDR3 sequence (DNA): TGTGCCAGTAGTCCTCATACAGGGGCCCTGACCTACGAGCAGTACTTC. It encodes CASSPHTGALTYEQYF. The full variable domain, completed using reference TRBV19 and TRBJ2-7, is DGGITQSPKYLFRKEGQNVTLSCEQNLNHDAMYWYRQDPGQGLRLIYYSQIVNDFQKGDIAEGYSVSREKKESFPLTVTSAQKNPTAFYLCASSPHTGALTYEQYFGPGTRLTVT.

The chain uses TRBV7-9 and TRBJ2-2; maybe TRBD1 (7 bases). This CDR3 spans 15 amino acids. V dropped 1 base and J dropped 5 bases, with 11 bases sitting between them. Germline loops: CDR1 SEHNR, CDR2 FQNEAQ (reference sequence). The CDR3 nucleotides are TGTGCCAGCAGCTTAGTGGCAGGGGGGACCGGGGAGCTGTTTTTT. Protein sequence: CASSLVAGGTGELFF.

As for this clone: This CDR3 is also generated by other DNA sequences in the sample. The V gene is TRBV6-6, the J gene TRBJ1-3; the D is unclear. The germline CDR1 and CDR2 sequences are MNHNY and SVGAGI (reference sequence). CDR3 length equals 12 residues. Trimming took 2 bases from V and 4 from J, leaving 3 bases between them. The CDR3 DNA reads as TGTGCCAGCAGTTACGGAGGAAACACCATATATTTT. It encodes CASSYGGNTIYF.

This chain uses TRBV27 with TRBJ1-4; D call uncertain. With 6 bases removed from V and 1 base from J, the gap between germline ends came to 15 bases. Germline V CDR1 and CDR2: MNHEY, SMNVEV (reference sequence). The CDR3 sequence is 16 residues long. The CDR3 sequence is CASSLNGFGTNEKLFF. For the CDR3, the DNA is TGTGCCAGCAGCCTAAACGGGTTCGGAACTAATGAAAAACTGTTTTTT.

This chain connects TRBV7-9 to TRBJ1-1; 10 bases fit TRBD1. From germline, CDR1 is SEHNR and CDR2 FQNEAQ (reference sequence). The length of the CDR3 is 13 residues. Trimming cost V 6 bases and J 6 bases; bases outside gene matches: 4. In DNA form, the CDR3 reads TGTGCCAGCAGTCCGACAGGGGGCTCTGAAGCTTTCTTT. It codes for CASSPTGGSEAFF.

The chain recombines TRBV7-2 with TRBJ2-2; D is perhaps TRBD2 (5 bases). Trimming cost V 4 bases and J 6 bases, with 15 bases left between them. In germline, CDR1 is SGHTA, CDR2 FQGNSA. The CDR3 contains 15 residues. CDR3 loop: CASSSTANSAGELFF. CDR3 DNA: TGTGCCAGCAGCTCAACAGCCAATAGCGCCGGGGAGCTGTTTTTT.

V gene TRBV25-1 combines with J gene TRBJ1-1, with TRBD1 identical over 7 bases. The CDR3 runs 14 residues. From germline, CDR1 is MGHDK and CDR2 SYGVNS. Trimming removed 8 bases from V and 0 bases from J; junction bases left unmatched: 6. This CDR3 reads CASQETGLNTEAFF. CDR3 coding DNA: TGTGCCAGCCAGGAGACAGGGCTGAACACTGAAGCTTTCTTT.

The chain couples TRBV15 to TRBJ1-6; a weak D match, TRBD1 (5 bases). Trimming pared 3 bases from V and 7 bases from J, leaving 19 bases between. The CDR3 is 17 amino acids. Germline CDR1 is LNHNV and CDR2 is YYDKDF (reference sequence). The CDR3 protein is CATSSVRGTSNNSPLHF. The CDR3 nucleotides are TGTGCCACCAGCAGTGTAAGAGGGACGTCGAACAATTCACCCCTCCACTTT. Based on the CDR3 plus reference TRBV15 and TRBJ1-6, the full variable domain is DAMVIQNPRYQVTQFGKPVTLSCSQTLNHNVMYWYQQKSSQAPKLLFHYYDKDFNNEADTPDNFQSRRPNTSFCFLDIRSPGLGDTAMYLCATSSVRGTSNNSPLHFGNGTRLTVT.

The V call is TRBV28, the J call TRBJ2-7, with D hard to call. Germline V gene data show CDR1 as MDHEN and CDR2 as SYDVKM. This CDR3 comprises 11 residues. V lost 3 bases and J lost 4, with 4 bases in between. DNA for the CDR3: TGTGCCAGCAGTTTTATTTACGAGCAGTACTTC. The encoded protein is CASSFIYEQYF.

This rearrangement joins TRBV19 to TRBJ1-2, with 10 positions matching TRBD1. The V segment lost 10 bases and the J segment 2 bases; nucleotides outside the gene matches: 13. Per germline, CDR1 LNHDA and CDR2 SQIVND (reference sequence). This CDR3 is 16 amino acids long. The CDR3 sequence: CATSTVDRGRNYGYTF. In nucleotides, the CDR3 is TGTGCCACCAGCACCGTCGACAGGGGGCGAAACTATGGCTACACCTTC.

The V and J genes are TRBV2 and TRBJ1-5; no clear D. This CDR3 spans 14 amino acids. Between the trimmed V and J ends, which lost 3 bases and 5 bases, there was a span of 11 bases. CDR1 and CDR2 (germline): SNHLY, FYNNEI. The CDR3 protein is CASSDATNHQPQHF. The CDR3 DNA reads TGTGCCAGCAGTGACGCGACAAACCATCAGCCCCAGCATTTT.

V and J are TRBV6-5 and TRBJ1-2; no definite D call. V lost 7 bases and J 6 bases, leaving 18 bases between the germline ends. Germline V gives CDR1 MNHEY, CDR2 SVGAGI. The CDR3 is 14 amino acids. The CDR3 spells CASIGTAYDHGYTF. For the CDR3, the DNA is TGTGCCAGCATCGGAACGGCCTACGACCATGGCTACACCTTC.